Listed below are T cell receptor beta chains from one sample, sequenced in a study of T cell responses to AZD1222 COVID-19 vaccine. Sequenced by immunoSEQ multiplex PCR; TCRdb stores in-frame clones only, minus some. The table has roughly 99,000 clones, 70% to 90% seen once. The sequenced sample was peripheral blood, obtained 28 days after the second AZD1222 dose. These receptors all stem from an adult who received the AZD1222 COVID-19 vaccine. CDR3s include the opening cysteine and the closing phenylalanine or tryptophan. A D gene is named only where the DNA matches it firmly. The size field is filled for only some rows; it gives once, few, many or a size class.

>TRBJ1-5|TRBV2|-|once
TGTGCCAGCAGTGAAATCCCCAGGCGGGGGCGGCATTTT
CASSEIPRRGRHF
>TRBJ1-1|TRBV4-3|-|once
TGCGCCAGCAGCCTGTTACAGGGATTGAGGAACACTGAAGCTTTCTTT
CASSLLQGLRNTEAFF
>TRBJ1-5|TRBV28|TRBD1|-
TGTGCCAGCAGTTCACGTACATGGACAGGGGGCTCTGATTTCCATCAGCCCCAGCATTTT
CASSSRTWTGGSDFHQPQHF
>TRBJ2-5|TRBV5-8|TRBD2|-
TGTGCCAGCAGCTTGGGATCGACTAGCCTGGAGACCCAGTACTTC
CASSLGSTSLETQYF
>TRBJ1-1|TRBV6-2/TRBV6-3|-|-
TGTGCCAGCAGTTCCATCGGGGGCACTGAAGCTTTCTTT
CASSSIGGTEAFF
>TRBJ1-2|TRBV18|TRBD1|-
TGTGCCAGCTCACCACCCGACAGGGTTGGCTACACCTTC
CASSPPDRVGYTF
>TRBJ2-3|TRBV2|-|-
TGTGCCAGCAGTCTGACAGGCACAGATACGCAGTATTTT
CASSLTGTDTQYF
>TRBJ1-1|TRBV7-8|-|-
TGTGCCAGCAGCTTACCCCAGGGGAACACTGAAGCTTTCTTT
CASSLPQGNTEAFF
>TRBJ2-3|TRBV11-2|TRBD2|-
TGTGCCAGCAGCTTAGGACCCAAGCGGGGGGCCCGCACAGATACGCAGTATTTT
CASSLGPKRGARTDTQYF
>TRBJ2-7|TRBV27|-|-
TGTGCCAGCAGTTTATATCCCTTATCGGAAACCTACGAGCAGTACTTC
CASSLYPLSETYEQYF
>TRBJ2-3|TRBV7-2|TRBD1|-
TGTGCCAGCAGCTCGACAGGGGGCCCCACAGATACGCAGTATTTT
CASSSTGGPTDTQYF
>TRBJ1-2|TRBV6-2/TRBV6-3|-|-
TGTGCCAGCAGTTACTCGCACTATGGCTACACCTTC
CASSYSHYGYTF
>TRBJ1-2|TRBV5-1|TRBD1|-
TGCGCCAGCAGCTTGGGGGACAGGAACTATGGCTACACCTTC
CASSLGDRNYGYTF
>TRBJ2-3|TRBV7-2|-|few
TGTGCCAGCAGCGCGTGGGACGGCACAGATACGCAGTATTTT
CASSAWDGTDTQYF
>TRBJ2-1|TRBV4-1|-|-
TGCGCCAGCAGCCAAGTCGCAGGGGACCCTTACAATGAGCAGTTCTTC
CASSQVAGDPYNEQFF
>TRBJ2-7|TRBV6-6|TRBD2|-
TGTGCCAGCAGTGGGACTAGCTCCTACGAGCAGTACTTC
CASSGTSSYEQYF